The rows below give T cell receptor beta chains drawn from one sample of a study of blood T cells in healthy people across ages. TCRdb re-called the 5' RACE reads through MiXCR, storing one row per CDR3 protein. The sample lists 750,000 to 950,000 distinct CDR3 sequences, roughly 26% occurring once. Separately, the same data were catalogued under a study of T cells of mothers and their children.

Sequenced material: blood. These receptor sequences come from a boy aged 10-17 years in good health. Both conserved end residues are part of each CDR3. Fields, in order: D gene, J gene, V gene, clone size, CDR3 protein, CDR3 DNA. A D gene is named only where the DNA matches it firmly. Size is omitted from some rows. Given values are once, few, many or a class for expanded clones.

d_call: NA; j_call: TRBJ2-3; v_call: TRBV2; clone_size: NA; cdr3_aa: CASILGEADTQYF; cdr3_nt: TGTGCCAGCATCCTTGGGGAGGCAGATACGCAGTATTTT
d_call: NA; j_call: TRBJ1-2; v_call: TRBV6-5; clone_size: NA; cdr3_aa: CATARDANNYGYTF; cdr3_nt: TGTGCCACCGCCCGGGACGCAAATAACTATGGCTACACCTTC
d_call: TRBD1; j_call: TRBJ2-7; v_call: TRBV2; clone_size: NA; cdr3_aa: CANRRDRPSYEQYF; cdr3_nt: TGTGCCAACAGACGGGACAGGCCCTCCTACGAGCAGTACTTC
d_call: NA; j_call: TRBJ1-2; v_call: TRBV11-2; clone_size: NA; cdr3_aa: CASSLDPRQDPDYGYTF; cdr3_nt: TGTGCCAGCAGCTTAGATCCCCGGCAGGACCCTGACTATGGCTACACCTTC
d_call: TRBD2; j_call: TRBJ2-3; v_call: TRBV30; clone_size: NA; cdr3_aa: CAWSVFSSGGPFSTDTQYF; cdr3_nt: TGTGCCTGGAGTGTATTTTCGAGCGGGGGGCCCTTTAGCACAGATACGCAGTATTTT
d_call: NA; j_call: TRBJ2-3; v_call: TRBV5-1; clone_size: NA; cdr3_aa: CASSSTGADTQYF; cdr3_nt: TGCGCCAGCAGCTCAACAGGAGCAGATACGCAGTATTTT
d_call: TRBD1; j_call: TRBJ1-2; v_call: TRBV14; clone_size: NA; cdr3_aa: CASSQERGDRDSYTF; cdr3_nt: TGTGCCAGCAGCCAAGAAAGAGGGGACAGGGATAGCTACACCTTC
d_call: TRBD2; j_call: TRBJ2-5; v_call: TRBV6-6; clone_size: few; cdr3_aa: CASSLGLAGGSQETQYF; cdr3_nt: TGTGCCAGCAGTCTAGGACTAGCGGGGGGATCCCAAGAGACCCAGTACTTC
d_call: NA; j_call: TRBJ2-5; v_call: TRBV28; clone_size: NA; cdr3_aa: CASSFRGAGRETQYF; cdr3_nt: TGTGCCAGCAGTTTCAGGGGCGCGGGTCGAGAGACCCAGTACTTC
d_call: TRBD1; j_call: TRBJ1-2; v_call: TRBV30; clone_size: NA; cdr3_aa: CAWSGGYYGYTF; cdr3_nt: TGTGCCTGGTCAGGGGGCTACTATGGCTACACCTTC
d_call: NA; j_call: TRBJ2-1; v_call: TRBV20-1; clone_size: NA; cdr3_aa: CSASGGRVASSQFF; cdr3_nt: TGCAGTGCTAGTGGTGGACGGGTAGCCTCAAGTCAGTTCTTC
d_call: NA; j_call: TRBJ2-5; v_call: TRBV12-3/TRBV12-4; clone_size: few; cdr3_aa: CASSNRLEGQETQYF; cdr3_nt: TGTGCCAGCAGCAACCGGTTAGAGGGCCAAGAGACCCAGTACTTC
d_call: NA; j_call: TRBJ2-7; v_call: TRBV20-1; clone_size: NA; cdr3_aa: CSASLDLEQYF; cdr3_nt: TGCAGTGCTAGTTTGGACCTTGAGCAGTACTTC
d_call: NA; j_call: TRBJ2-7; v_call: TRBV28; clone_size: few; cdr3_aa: CASMGYEQYF; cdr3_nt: TGTGCCAGCATGGGGTACGAGCAGTACTTC
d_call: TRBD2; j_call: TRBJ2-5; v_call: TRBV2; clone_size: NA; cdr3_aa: CASSPTSGVVETQYF; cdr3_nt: TGTGCCAGCAGTCCGACTAGCGGGGTAGTGGAGACCCAGTACTTC
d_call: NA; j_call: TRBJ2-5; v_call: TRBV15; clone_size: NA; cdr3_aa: CATSITEQETQYF; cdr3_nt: TGTGCCACCAGCATCACAGAGCAAGAGACCCAGTACTTC
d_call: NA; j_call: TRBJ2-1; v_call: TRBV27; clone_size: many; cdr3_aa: CASRRGGYNEQFF; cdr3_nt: TGTGCCAGCCGGAGGGGGGGTTACAATGAGCAGTTCTTC
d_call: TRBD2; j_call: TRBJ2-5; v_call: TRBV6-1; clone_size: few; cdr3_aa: CAAGREGETQYF; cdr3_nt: TGTGCCGCTGGCAGGGAGGGGGAGACCCAGTACTTC
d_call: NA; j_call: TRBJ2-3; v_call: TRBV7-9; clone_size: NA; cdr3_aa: CASSFSIDTDTQYF; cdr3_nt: TGTGCCAGCAGCTTTTCGATAGACACAGATACGCAGTATTTT
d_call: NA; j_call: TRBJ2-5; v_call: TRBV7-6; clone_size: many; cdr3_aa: CASSLATRETQYF; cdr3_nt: TGTGCCAGCAGCTTAGCGACTCGAGAGACCCAGTACTTC
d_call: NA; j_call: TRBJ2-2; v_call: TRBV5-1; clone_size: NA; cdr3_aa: CASSSYVNTGELFF; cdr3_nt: TGCGCCAGCAGTTCTTACGTAAACACCGGGGAGCTGTTTTTT
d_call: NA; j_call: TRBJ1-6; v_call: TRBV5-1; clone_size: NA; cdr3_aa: CASSFLENSPLHF; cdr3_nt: TGCGCCAGCAGCTTTTTAGAGAATTCACCCCTCCACTTT
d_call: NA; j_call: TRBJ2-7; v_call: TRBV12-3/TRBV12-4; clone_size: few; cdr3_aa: CASSTAKGTTSYEQYF; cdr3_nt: TGTGCCAGCAGTACCGCGAAGGGCACAACCTCCTACGAGCAGTACTTC
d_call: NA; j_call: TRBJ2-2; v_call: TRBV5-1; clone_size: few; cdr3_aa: CASSLVGANTGELFF; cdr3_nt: TGCGCCAGCAGCTTGGTGGGCGCGAACACCGGGGAGCTGTTTTTT
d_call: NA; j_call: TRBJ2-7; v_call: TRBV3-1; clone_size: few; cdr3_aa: CASSQEEYEQYF; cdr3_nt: TGTGCCAGCAGCCAAGAGGAGTACGAGCAGTACTTC
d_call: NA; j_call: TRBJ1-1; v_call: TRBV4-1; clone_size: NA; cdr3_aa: CASSQPMASEAFF; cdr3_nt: TGCGCCAGCAGCCAACCAATGGCTTCTGAAGCTTTCTTT
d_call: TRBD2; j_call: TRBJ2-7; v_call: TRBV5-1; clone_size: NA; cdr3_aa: CASSFSGGDSYEQYF; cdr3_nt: TGCGCCAGCAGCTTTAGCGGGGGTGATTCCTACGAGCAGTACTTC
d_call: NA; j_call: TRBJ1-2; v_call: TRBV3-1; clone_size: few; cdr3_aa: CASSPTGSVNYGYTF; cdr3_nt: TGTGCCAGCAGCCCTACAGGATCCGTGAACTATGGCTACACCTTC
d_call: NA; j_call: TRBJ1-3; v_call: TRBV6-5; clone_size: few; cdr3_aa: CASSRFYSGNTIYF; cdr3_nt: TGTGCCAGCAGTCGATTCTACTCTGGAAACACCATATATTTT
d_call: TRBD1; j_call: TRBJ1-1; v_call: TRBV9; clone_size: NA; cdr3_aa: CASSAGGFDTEAFF; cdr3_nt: TGTGCCAGCAGCGCAGGGGGTTTTGACACTGAAGCTTTCTTT
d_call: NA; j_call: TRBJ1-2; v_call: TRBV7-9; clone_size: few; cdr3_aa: CASSLAREHGYTF; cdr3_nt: TGTGCCAGCAGCTTAGCGCGGGAACATGGCTACACCTTC
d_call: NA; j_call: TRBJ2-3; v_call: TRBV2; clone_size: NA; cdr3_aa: CAREDASTDTQYF; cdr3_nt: TGTGCCAGGGAAGACGCTAGCACAGATACGCAGTATTTT
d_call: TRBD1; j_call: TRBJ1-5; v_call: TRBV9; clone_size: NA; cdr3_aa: CASSARDSLNQPQHF; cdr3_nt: TGTGCCAGCAGCGCCCGGGACAGCTTAAATCAGCCCCAGCATTTT
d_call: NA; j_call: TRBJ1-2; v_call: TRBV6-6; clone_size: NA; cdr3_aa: CASRTGGADDYGYTF; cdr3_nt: TGTGCCAGCAGGACGGGAGGGGCCGATGACTATGGCTACACCTTC
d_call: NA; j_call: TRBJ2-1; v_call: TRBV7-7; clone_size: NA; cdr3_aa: CASSLEDSNEQFF; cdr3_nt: TGTGCCAGCAGCTTAGAGGATTCCAATGAGCAGTTCTTC
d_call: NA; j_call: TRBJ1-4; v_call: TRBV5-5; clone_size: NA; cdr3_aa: CASSLGDWDEKLFF; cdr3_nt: TGTGCCAGCAGCTTGGGGGACTGGGATGAAAAACTGTTTTTT
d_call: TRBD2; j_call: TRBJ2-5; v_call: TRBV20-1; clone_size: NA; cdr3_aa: CSARDSERGPAEETQYF; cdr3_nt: TGCAGTGCTAGAGATTCGGAGCGGGGGCCCGCTGAGGAGACCCAGTACTTC